A single sample is the source of the 22 T cell receptor beta chains below, sequenced in a study of shared clonotypes between healthy human individuals. Naivety among CD8 cells was defined by CD45RO negativity and positive CCR7 selection, thereby excluding terminally differentiated effector memory CD45RA+ cells. Profiling relied on immunoSEQ multiplex PCR, and the TCRdb table lists in-frame clones only, not all of them. The sample includes about 2.2 million clones, roughly 93% of them seen just once. Material: naive CD8+ T cells from PBMCs. These receptors were obtained from a man between 18 and 35 years old in good health. Some clones in this sample may be carry-over from other donors' samples.

The chain is built from TRBV27 and TRBJ1-1; D unclear. Germline V gene lookup returns CDR1 MNHEY and CDR2 SMNVEV (reference sequence). This CDR3 contains 13 residues. Trimming removed 1 base at V and 2 bases at J, with 5 bases between. CDR3 nucleotides: TGTGCCAGCAGTTTATATTTTAACACTGAAGCTTTCTTT. The encoded protein is CASSLYFNTEAFF.

Concerning this clone itself: This sample also contains other DNA sequences that code for the same CDR3. The chain recombines TRBV6-5 with TRBJ2-1, with D uncertain. The germline CDR1 and CDR2 sequences are MNHEY and SVGAGI. The V end was cut by 0 bases, the J end by 5 bases, with 5 bases between. This CDR3 is 13 amino acids long. CDR3 DNA sequence: TGTGCCAGCAGTTACTCGTTGAACAATGAGCAGTTCTTC. It yields the protein CASSYSLNNEQFF.

V usage is TRBV7-2 and J usage is TRBJ2-2; 10 bases are a match to TRBD2. The CDR3 consists of 16 residues. CDR1 and CDR2 from the germline V gene are SGHTA and FQGNSA. V dropped 5 bases and J dropped 3; count of bases not matched to a gene: 6. The CDR3 DNA follows: TGTGCCAGCAGCCGGACTAGCGGAGGGGACACCGGGGAGCTGTTTTTT. Protein: CASSRTSGGDTGELFF.

The genes are TRBV5-1 and TRBJ2-7; TRBD1 might be the D (6 bases). CDR1 and CDR2 from the germline V gene are SGHRS and YFSETQ. CDR3 length equals 15 residues. The V gene lost 0 bases and the J gene lost 5 bases, with 15 bases spanning the gap. The CDR3 spells CASSLVSGGRDEQYF. The CDR3 coding sequence is TGCGCCAGCAGCTTGGTGTCTGGGGGCAGGGACGAGCAGTACTTC. Full variable domain (outside the CDR3, taken from reference TRBV5-1 and TRBJ2-7): KAGVTQTPRYLIKTRGQQVTLSCSPISGHRSVSWYQQTPGQGLQFLFEYFSETQRNKGNFPGRFSGRQFSNSRSEMNVSTLELGDSALYLCASSLVSGGRDEQYFGPGTRLTVT.

V gene TRBV7-2 combines with J gene TRBJ2-1; D unclear. This CDR3 is built from 17 residues. CDR1 is SGHTA and CDR2 is FQGNSA in the germline V gene. Between the trimmed V and J ends, which lost 0 bases and 0 bases, there was a span of 12 bases. CDR3: CASSLAPQERSYNEQFF. For the CDR3, the DNA is TGTGCCAGCAGCTTAGCGCCTCAGGAGCGCTCCTACAATGAGCAGTTCTTC.

The chain links TRBV7-7 to TRBJ2-4; D call uncertain. The CDR3 is made up of 15 amino acids. V gave up 5 bases and J gave up 5 bases, with 16 bases separating them. Germline CDR1 reads SSHAT; CDR2 reads FNYEAQ (reference sequence). CDR3 sequence: CASSHFRPRQNIQYF. CDR3 in DNA: TGTGCCAGCAGCCATTTTAGACCCAGACAAAACATTCAGTACTTC. Together with reference TRBV7-7 and TRBJ2-4, the CDR3 gives the full variable domain: GAGVSQSPRYKVTKRGQDVTLRCDPISSHATLYWYQQALGQGPEFLTYFNYEAQPDKSGLPSDRFSAERPEGSISTLTIQRTEQRDSAMYRCASSHFRPRQNIQYFGAGTRLSVL.

V is TRBV25-1 and J is TRBJ2-3, with 14 bases matching TRBD2. Germline V gene lookup returns CDR1 MGHDK and CDR2 SYGVNS. V lost 2 bases and J lost 3; bases outside the gene matches: 7. The CDR3 contains 18 residues. CDR3 amino acids: CASSEPRTSGRRTDTQYF. In DNA, the CDR3 is TGTGCCAGCAGTGAACCCCGGACTAGCGGGAGGAGGACAGATACGCAGTATTTT.

The rearrangement links TRBV7-2 to TRBJ2-7, with 8 positions matching TRBD1. The germline CDR1 and CDR2 sequences are SGHTA and FQGNSA. V lost 2 bases and J lost 3; bases outside the gene matches: 3. The CDR3 extends over 14 amino acids. In nucleotides, the CDR3 is TGTGCCAGCAGCTTACCAGGGGGCCTCTACGAGCAGTACTTC. The encoded protein is CASSLPGGLYEQYF.

As to this clone: The sample contains more than one DNA sequence encoding this CDR3. V is TRBV27 and J is TRBJ1-4; D is unclear. Per germline, CDR1 MNHEY and CDR2 SMNVEV (reference sequence). V was cut by 2 bases and J by 5 bases, with 6 bases left in between. The CDR3 totals 13 residues. CDR3 in amino acids: CASSLLGNEKLFF. The CDR3, as DNA: TGTGCCAGCAGTTTACTAGGGAATGAAAAACTGTTTTTT.

The chain is built from TRBV6-6 and TRBJ2-7; tentative D call: TRBD1 (5 bases). V lost 8 bases to trimming and J lost 3 bases, with 11 bases between them. Looked up from germline, CDR1 is MNHNY and CDR2 is SVGAGI (reference sequence). The CDR3 is 12 amino acids. CDR3 region: CASCAGNYEQYF. The CDR3 DNA follows: TGTGCCAGCTGTGCAGGGAACTACGAGCAGTACTTC.

The genes are TRBV2 and TRBJ2-3; 7 bases map to TRBD2. This CDR3 is built from 14 residues. CDR1 is SNHLY and CDR2 is FYNNEI in the germline V gene. J was trimmed by 6 bases and V by 3 bases; bases with no gene match: 6. The CDR3 loop is CASSEIAGRDTQYF. CDR3 DNA: TGTGCCAGCAGTGAGATAGCGGGTAGGGATACGCAGTATTTT.

The gene calls are TRBV9 and TRBJ2-7; D is undetermined. CDR1 is SGDLS, CDR2 YYNGEE, per germline. The CDR3 has 11 residues. With 0 bases removed from V and 5 bases from J, the gap between germline ends came to 3 bases. DNA for the CDR3: TGTGCCAGCAGCGTAGGTCACGAGCAGTACTTC. Amino acid sequence: CASSVGHEQYF.

This clone was found a few times. The V and J genes are TRBV14 and TRBJ1-5; weak D call: TRBD1 (5 bases). The V end lost 3 bases, the J end lost 6 bases, and 12 bases lay between the germline ends. This CDR3 is 14 amino acids long. Germline CDR1 SGHDN, CDR2 FVKESK. In DNA form, the CDR3 reads TGTGCCAGCAGCCATCAAGGGAGGGGTCAGCCCCAGCATTTT. Its translation: CASSHQGRGQPQHF.

This clone has more than one count but fewer than ten. J is TRBJ2-7 and V is TRBV19; the D gene is possibly TRBD1 (7 bases). V lost 7 bases and J lost 5, with 15 bases in between. The germline V gene has CDR1 LNHDA and CDR2 SQIVND (reference sequence). The CDR3 totals 13 residues. CDR3 coding DNA: TGTGCCAGTACGGCGGGACAGCCCCACGAGCAGTACTTC. Translating it yields CASTAGQPHEQYF.

The V gene is TRBV27, the J gene TRBJ2-1; 11 positions match TRBD1. Germline V gives CDR1 MNHEY, CDR2 SMNVEV (reference sequence). Trimming removed 6 bases from V and 5 bases from J; junction bases left unmatched: 12. The CDR3 is made up of 17 amino acids. The CDR3 loop reads CASSRGPGQGEHNEQFF. The CDR3 coding sequence is TGTGCCAGCAGCCGGGGACCGGGACAGGGGGAACACAATGAGCAGTTCTTC.

This chain's CDR3 is CASSLSGGDVPYEQYF. The CDR3 bases are TGTGCCAGCAGCCTCTCGGGTGGGGACGTACCCTACGAGCAGTACTTC. The chain couples TRBV7-3 to TRBJ2-7; D is perhaps TRBD1 or TRBD2 (5 bases each). This CDR3 region has 16 residues. From germline, CDR1 is SGHTA and CDR2 FQGTGA. Trimming cost V 5 bases and J 2 bases, with 19 bases left between them.

The rearrangement uses TRBV6-6 and TRBJ1-2; no reliable D call. Trimming cost V 0 bases and J 2 bases, with 10 bases left between them. The CDR3 contains 15 residues. The germline V gene encodes CDR1 MNHNY and CDR2 SVGAGI (reference sequence). CDR3 sequence: CASSYSKTQNYGYTF. CDR3 coding DNA: TGTGCCAGCAGTTACTCGAAGACACAGAACTATGGCTACACCTTC.

The rearrangement uses TRBV2 and TRBJ1-2, with a possible D match to TRBD1 (6 bases). The V and J ends lost 1 base and 6 bases respectively, with 12 bases between them. Per germline, CDR1 SNHLY and CDR2 FYNNEI. CDR3 length: 14 residues. CDR3 residues: CASSEGEGGDGYTF. The CDR3, as DNA: TGTGCCAGCAGTGAAGGTGAAGGGGGGGATGGCTACACCTTC.

V is TRBV7-3 and J is TRBJ2-5; 8 nucleotides line up with TRBD2. The junction had 3 bases not matched to a gene; V was cut back by 5 bases and J by 1 base. This CDR3 is built from 14 residues. Germline loops: CDR1 SGHTA, CDR2 FQGTGA. The CDR3 DNA is TGTGCCAGCAGCCCGCGGGGGGCCCAAGAGACCCAGTACTTC. This translates into CASSPRGAQETQYF.

The rearrangement uses TRBV5-1 and TRBJ2-1; weak D call: TRBD2 (6 bases). The CDR3 is made up of 14 amino acids. The V gene lost 0 bases and the J gene lost 8 bases, with 12 bases spanning the gap. Germline loops: CDR1 SGHRS, CDR2 YFSETQ. The CDR3, as DNA: TGCGCCAGCAGCTTGGATGGAGGGGTGGATGAGCAGTTCTTC. Amino acid sequence: CASSLDGGVDEQFF.

This clone was recorded once. DNA for the CDR3: TGTGCCAGCAGCCAAGATCTGAGAATAGGAGAGACCCAGTACTTC. This sequence encodes CASSQDLRIGETQYF. This rearrangement joins TRBV4-2 to TRBJ2-5; D not certain. The ends were cut back, 0 bases at V and 4 bases at J, with 12 bases in the middle. The CDR3 consists of 15 residues. The germline V gene has CDR1 LGHNA and CDR2 YNFKEQ.

This sequence joins TRBV27 and TRBJ1-2, with D uncertain. This CDR3 is built from 14 residues. V lost 3 bases and J 4 bases, leaving 12 bases between the germline ends. The germline V gene has CDR1 MNHEY and CDR2 SMNVEV (reference sequence). CDR3 protein: CASSFFPGPYGYTF. Here the CDR3 DNA reads TGTGCCAGCAGTTTCTTTCCTGGCCCCTATGGCTACACCTTC.